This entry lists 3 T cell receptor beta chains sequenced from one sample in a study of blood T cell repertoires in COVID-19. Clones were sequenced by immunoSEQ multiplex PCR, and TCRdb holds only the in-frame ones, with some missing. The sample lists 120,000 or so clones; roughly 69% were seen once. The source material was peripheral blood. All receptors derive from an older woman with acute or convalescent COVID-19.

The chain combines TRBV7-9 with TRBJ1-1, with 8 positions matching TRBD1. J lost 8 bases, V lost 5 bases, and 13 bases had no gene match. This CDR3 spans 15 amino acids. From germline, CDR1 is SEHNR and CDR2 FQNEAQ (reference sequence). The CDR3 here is CASSATAGGRVEAFF. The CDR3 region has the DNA TGTGCCAGCAGCGCGACGGCAGGGGGCAGGGTCGAAGCTTTCTTT.

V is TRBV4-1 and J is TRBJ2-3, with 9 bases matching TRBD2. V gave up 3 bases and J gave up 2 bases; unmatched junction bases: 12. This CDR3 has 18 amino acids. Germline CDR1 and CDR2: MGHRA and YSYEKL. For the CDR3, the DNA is TGCGCCAGCAGCCACGGAGGCCTAGCGGGGATTTTCACAGATACGCAGTATTTT. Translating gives CASSHGGLAGIFTDTQYF.

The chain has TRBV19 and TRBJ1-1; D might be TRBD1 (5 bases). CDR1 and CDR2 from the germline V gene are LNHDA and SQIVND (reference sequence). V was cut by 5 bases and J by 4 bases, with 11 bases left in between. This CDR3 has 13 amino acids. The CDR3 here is CASSSQVGTEAFF. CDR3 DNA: TGTGCCAGTAGTTCACAGGTCGGCACTGAAGCTTTCTTT.